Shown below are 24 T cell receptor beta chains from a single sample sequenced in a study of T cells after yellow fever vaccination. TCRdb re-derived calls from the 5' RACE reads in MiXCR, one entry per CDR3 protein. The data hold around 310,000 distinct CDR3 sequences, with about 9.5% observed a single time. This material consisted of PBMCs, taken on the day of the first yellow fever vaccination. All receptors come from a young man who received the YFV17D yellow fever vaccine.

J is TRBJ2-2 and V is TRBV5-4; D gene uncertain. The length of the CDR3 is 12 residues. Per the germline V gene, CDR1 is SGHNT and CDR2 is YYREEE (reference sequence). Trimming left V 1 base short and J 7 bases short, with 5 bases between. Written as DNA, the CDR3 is TGTGCCAGCAGCTTGTTAAACGGGGAGCTGTTTTTT. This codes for CASSLLNGELFF.

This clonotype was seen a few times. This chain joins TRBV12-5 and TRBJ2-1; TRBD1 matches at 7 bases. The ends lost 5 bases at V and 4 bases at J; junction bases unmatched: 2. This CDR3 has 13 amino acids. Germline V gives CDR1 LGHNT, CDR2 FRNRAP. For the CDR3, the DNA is TGTGCTAGTGGTCGGGGACAGTACAATGAGCAGTTCTTC. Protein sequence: CASGRGQYNEQFF.

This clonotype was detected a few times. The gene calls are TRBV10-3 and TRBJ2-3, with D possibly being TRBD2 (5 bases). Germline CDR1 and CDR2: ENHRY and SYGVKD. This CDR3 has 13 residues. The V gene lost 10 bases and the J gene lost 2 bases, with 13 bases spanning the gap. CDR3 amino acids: CASRGYNTDTQYF. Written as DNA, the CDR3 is TGTGCCAGCCGGGGATACAACACAGATACGCAGTATTTT.

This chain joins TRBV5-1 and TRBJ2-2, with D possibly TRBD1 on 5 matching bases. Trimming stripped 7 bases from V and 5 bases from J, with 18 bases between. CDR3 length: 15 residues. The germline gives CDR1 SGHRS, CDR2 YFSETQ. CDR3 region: CASYLGLDATGELFF. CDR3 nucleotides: TGCGCCAGCTACCTGGGGCTCGATGCTACCGGGGAGCTGTTTTTT.

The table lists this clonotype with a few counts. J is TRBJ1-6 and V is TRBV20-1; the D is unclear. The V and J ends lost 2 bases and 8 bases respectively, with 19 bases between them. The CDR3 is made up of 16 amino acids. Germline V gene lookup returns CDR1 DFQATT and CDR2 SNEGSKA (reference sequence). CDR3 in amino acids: CSARKAGFSSDSPLHF. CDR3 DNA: TGCAGTGCTAGAAAAGCGGGGTTCAGCTCTGATTCACCCCTCCACTTT.

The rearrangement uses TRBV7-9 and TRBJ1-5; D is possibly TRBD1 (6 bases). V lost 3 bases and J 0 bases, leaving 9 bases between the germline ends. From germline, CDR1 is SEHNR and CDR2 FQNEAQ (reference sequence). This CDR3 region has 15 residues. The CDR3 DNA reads TGTGCCAGCAGCTTCGGGACAACTAGCAATCAGCCCCAGCATTTT. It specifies CASSFGTTSNQPQHF.

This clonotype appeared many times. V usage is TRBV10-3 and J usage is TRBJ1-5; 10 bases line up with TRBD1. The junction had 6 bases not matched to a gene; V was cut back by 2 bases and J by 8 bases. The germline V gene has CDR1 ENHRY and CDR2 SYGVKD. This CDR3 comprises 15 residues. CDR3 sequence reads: CAISERGTGVEPQHF. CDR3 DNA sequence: TGTGCCATCAGTGAGAGGGGGACAGGGGTTGAGCCCCAGCATTTT.

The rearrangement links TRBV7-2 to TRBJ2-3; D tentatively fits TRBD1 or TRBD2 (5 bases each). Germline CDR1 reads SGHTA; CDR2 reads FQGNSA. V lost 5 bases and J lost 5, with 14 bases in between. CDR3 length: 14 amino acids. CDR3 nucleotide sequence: TGTGCCAGCAGCCTCTCGGGGCTCAGAGATACGCAGTATTTT. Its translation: CASSLSGLRDTQYF.

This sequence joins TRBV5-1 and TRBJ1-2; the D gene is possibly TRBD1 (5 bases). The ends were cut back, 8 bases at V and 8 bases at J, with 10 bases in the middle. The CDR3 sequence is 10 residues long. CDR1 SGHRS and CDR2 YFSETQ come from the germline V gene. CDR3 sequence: CARQAQGYTF. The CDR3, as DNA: TGCGCCAGACAGGCCCAGGGCTACACCTTC.

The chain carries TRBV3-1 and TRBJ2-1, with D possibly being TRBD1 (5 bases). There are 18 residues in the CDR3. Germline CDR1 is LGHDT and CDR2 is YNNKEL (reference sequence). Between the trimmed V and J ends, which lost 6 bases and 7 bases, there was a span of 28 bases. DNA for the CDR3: TGTGCCAGCAGTCCGACAGACTGGGCTTCCAGTGGTCGGAATGAGCAGTTCTTC. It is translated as CASSPTDWASSGRNEQFF.

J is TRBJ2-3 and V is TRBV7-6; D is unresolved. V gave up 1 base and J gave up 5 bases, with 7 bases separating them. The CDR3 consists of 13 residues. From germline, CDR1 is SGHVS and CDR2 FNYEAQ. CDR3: CASSLDLQDTQYF. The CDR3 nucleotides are TGTGCCAGCAGCTTAGATTTACAAGATACGCAGTATTTT.

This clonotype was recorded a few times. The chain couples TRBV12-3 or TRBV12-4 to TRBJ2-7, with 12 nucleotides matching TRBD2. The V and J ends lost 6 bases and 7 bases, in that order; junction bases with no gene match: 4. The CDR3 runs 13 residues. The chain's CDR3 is CASSNGLAGEQYV. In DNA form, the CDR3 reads TGTGCCAGCAGCAACGGACTAGCGGGGGAGCAGTACGTC.

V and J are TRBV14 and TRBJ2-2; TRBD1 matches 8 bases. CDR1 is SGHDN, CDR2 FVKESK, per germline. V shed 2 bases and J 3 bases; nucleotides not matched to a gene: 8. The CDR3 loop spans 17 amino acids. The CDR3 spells CASSQISGGAYTGELFF. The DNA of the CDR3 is TGTGCCAGCAGCCAAATATCAGGGGGCGCGTACACCGGGGAGCTGTTTTTT.

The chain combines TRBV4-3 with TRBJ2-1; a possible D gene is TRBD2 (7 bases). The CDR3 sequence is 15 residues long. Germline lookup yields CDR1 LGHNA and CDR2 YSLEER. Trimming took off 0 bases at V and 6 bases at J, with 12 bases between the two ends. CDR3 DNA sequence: TGCGCCAGCAGCCAAGACTCAGGGGAGGGCAATGAGCAGTTCTTC. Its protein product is CASSQDSGEGNEQFF.

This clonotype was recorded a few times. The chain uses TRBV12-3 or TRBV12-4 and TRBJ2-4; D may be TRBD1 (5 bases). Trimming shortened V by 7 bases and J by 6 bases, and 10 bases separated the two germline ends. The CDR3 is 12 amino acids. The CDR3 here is CASTFTGNIQYF. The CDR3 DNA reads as TGTGCCAGCACTTTTACAGGAAACATTCAGTACTTC.

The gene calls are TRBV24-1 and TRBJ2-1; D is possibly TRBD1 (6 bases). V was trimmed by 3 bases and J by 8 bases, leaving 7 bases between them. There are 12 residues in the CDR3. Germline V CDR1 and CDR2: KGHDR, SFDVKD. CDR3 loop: CATSDPGDEQFF. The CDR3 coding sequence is TGTGCCACCAGTGATCCAGGGGATGAGCAGTTCTTC.

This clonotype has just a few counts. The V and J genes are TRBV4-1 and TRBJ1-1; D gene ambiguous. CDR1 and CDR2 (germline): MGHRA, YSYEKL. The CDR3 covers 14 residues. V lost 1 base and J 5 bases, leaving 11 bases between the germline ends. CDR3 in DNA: TGCGCCAGCAGCCAAGCGGCGGTAGTTACTGAAGCTTTCTTT. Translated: CASSQAAVVTEAFF.

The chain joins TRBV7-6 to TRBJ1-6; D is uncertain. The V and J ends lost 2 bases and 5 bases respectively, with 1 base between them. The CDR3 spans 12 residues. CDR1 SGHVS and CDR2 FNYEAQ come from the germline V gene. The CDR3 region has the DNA TGTGCCAGCAGCTTACATAATTCACCCCTCCACTTT. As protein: CASSLHNSPLHF. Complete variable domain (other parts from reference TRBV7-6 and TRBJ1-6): GAGVSQSPRYKVTKRGQDVALRCDPISGHVSLYWYRQALGQGPEFLTYFNYEAQQDKSGLPNDRFSAERPEGSISTLTIQRTEQRDSAMYRCASSLHNSPLHFGNGTRLTVT.

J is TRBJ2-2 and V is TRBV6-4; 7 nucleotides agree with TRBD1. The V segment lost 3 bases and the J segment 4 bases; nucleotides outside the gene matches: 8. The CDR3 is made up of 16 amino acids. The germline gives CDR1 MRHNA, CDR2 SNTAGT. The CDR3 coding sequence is TGTGCCAGCAGTGATACTAGACAGGGTACCACCGGGGAGCTGTTTTTT. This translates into CASSDTRQGTTGELFF.

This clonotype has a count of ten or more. The CDR3 here is CASSLDPFLGRPNYGYTF. In DNA form, the CDR3 reads TGTGCCAGCAGCTTAGATCCCTTCTTAGGACGGCCTAACTATGGCTACACCTTC. The chain employs TRBV11-2 and TRBJ1-2, with D unresolved. The CDR3 loop spans 18 amino acids. V lost 0 bases and J 0 bases, leaving 17 bases between the germline ends. Germline CDR1 is SGHAT and CDR2 is FQNNGV.

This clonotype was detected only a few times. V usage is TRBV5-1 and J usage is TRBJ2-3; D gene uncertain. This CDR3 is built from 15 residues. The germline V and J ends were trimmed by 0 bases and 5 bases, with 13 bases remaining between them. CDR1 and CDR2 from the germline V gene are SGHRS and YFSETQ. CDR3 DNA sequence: TGCGCCAGCAGCTTGGTCGGCAGAGCTGAAGATACGCAGTATTTT. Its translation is CASSLVGRAEDTQYF.

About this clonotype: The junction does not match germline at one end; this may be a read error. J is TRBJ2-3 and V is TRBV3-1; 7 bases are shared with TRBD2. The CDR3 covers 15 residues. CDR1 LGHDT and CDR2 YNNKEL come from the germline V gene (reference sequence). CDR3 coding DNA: TGTGCCACCAGCCAATCCCTACGGGGGGCAGATACGCAGTATTTT. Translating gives CATSQSLRGADTQYF.

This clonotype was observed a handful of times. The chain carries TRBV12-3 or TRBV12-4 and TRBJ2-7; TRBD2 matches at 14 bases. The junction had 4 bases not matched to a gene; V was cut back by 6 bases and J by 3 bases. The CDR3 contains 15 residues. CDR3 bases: TGTGCCAGCAGCCGAGGGACTAGCGGGGGCTACGAGCAGTACTTC. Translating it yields CASSRGTSGGYEQYF.

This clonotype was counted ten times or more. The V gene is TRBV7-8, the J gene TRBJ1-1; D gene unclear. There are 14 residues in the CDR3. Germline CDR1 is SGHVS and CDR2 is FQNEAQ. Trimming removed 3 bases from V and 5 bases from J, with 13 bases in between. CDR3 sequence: CASSLDPMGTEAFF. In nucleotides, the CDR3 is TGTGCCAGCAGCTTGGACCCCATGGGTACTGAAGCTTTCTTT.